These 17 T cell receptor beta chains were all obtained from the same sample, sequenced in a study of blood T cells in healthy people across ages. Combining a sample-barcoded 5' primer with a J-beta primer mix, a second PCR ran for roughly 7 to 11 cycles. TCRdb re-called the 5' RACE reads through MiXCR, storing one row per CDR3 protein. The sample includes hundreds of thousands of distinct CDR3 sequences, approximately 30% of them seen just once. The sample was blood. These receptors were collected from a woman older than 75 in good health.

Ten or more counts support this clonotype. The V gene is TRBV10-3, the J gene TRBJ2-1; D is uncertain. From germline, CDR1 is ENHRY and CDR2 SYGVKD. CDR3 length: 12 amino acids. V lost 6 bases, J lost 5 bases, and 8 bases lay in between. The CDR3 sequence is CAISRVDNEQFF. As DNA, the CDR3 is TGTGCCATCAGCCGAGTCGACAATGAGCAGTTCTTC.

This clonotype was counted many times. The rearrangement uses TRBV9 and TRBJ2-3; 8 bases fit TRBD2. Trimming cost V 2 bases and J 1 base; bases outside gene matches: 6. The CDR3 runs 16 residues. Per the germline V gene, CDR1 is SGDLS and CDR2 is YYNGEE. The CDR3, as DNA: TGTGCCAGCAGCGTCAGTAGCGGGGACGGCACAGATACGCAGTATTTT. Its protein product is CASSVSSGDGTDTQYF.

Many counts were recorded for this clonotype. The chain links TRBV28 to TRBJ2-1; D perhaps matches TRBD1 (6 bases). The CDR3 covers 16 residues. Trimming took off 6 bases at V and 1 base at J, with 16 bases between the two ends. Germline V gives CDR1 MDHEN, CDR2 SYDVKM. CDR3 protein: CASRQQGDGSYNEQFF. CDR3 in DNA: TGTGCCAGCAGACAACAGGGCGACGGGTCCTACAATGAGCAGTTCTTC. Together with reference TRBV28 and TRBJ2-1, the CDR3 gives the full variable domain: DVKVTQSSRYLVKRTGEKVFLECVQDMDHENMFWYRQDPGLGLRLIYFSYDVKMKEKGDIPEGYSVSREKKERFSLILESASTNQTSMYLCASRQQGDGSYNEQFFGPGTRLTVL.

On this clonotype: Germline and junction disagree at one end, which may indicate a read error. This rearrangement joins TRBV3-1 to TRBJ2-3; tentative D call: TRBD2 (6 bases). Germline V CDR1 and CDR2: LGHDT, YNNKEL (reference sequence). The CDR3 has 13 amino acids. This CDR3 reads CASSPGTGYTQDF. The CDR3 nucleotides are TGTGCCAGCAGCCCCGGGACTGGTTATACGCAGGATTTT.

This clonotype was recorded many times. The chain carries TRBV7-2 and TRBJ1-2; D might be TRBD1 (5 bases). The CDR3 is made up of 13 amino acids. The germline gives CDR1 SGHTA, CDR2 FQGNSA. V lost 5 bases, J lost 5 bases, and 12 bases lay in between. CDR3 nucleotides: TGTGCCAGCAGCCAAGGGACGGATTATGGCTACACCTTC. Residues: CASSQGTDYGYTF.

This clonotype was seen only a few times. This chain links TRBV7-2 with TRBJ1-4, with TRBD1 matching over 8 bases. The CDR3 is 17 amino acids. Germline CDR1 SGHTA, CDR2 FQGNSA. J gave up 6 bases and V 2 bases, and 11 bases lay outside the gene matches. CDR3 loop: CASSLFVWGTGDEKLFF. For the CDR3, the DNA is TGTGCCAGCAGCTTATTCGTTTGGGGGACAGGAGATGAAAAACTGTTTTTT.

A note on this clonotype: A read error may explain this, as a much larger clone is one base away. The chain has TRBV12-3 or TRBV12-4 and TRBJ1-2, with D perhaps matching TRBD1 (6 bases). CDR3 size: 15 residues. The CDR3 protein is CAGSLVQGANYGYTF. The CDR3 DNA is TGTGCCGGCAGTTTAGTACAGGGCGCTAACTATGGCTACACCTTC.

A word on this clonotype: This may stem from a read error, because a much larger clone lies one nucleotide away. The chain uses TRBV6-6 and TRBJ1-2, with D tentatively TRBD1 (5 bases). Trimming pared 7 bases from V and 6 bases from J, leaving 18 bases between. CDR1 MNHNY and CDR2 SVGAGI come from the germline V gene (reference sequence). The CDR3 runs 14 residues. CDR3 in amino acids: CASTSKGSQHGYTF. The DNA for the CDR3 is TGTGCCAGCACTTCAAAGGGGTCGCAGCATGGCTACACCTTC.

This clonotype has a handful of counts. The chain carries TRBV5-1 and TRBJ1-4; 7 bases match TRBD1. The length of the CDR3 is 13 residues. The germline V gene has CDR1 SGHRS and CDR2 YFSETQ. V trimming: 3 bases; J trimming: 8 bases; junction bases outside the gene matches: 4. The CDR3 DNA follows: TGCGCCAGCAGCTCGCCGGGACAGGAAAAACTGTTTTTT. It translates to CASSSPGQEKLFF.

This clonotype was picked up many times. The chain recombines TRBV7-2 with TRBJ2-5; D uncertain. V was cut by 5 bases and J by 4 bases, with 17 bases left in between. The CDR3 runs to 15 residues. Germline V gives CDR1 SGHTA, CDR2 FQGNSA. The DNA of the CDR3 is TGTGCCAGCAGCCCCTACCATGGGCACGGAGAGACCCAGTACTTC. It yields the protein CASSPYHGHGETQYF.

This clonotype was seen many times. The CDR3 region is CASSPTGFNGYTF. The CDR3 DNA follows: TGTGCCAGCAGCCCGACAGGGTTCAATGGCTACACCTTC. The J gene is TRBJ1-2, the V gene TRBV6-5; 7 nucleotides align to TRBD1. Per the germline V gene, CDR1 is MNHEY and CDR2 is SVGAGI. V lost 6 bases, J lost 6 bases, and 7 bases stayed unmatched. The CDR3 spans 13 residues.

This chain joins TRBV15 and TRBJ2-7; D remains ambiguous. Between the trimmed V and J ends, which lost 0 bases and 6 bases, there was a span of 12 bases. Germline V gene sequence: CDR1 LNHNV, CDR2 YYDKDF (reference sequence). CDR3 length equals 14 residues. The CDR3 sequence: CATSRETFRGEQYF. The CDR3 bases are TGTGCCACCAGCAGAGAAACCTTCCGTGGCGAGCAGTACTTC.

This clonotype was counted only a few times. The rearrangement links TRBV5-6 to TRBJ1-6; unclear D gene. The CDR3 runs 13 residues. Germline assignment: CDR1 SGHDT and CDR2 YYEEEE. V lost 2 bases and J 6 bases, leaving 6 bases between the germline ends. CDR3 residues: CASSLSGNSPLHF. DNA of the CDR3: TGTGCCAGCAGCTTAAGTGGTAATTCACCCCTCCACTTT.

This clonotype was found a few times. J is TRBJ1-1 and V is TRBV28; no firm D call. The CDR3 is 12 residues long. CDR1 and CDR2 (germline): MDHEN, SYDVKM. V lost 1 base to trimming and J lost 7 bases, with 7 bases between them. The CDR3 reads CASSLLVDEAFF. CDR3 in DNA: TGTGCCAGCAGTTTATTGGTGGATGAAGCTTTCTTT.

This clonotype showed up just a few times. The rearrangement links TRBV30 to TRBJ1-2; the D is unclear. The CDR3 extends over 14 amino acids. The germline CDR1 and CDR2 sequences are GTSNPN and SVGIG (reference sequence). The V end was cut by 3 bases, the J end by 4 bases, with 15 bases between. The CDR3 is CAWRDNDVCYGYTF. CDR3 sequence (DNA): TGTGCCTGGAGAGACAACGATGTCTGCTATGGCTACACCTTC.

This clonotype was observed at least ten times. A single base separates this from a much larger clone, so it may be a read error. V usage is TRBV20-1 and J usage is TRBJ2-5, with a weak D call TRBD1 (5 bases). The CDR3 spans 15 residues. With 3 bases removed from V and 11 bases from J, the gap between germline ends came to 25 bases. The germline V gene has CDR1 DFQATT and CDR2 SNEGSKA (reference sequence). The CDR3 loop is CSASRRMFRDSEQYF. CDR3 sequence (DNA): TGCAGTGCTAGCCGTCGAATGTTCAGGGATTCGGAGCAGTACTTC.

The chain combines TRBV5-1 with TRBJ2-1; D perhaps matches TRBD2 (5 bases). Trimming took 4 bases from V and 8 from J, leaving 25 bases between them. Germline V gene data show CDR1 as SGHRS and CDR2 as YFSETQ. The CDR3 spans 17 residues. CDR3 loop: CASSPGLSGLPGDEQFF. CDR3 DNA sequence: TGCGCCAGCAGCCCGGGGTTAAGTGGGCTCCCCGGCGATGAGCAGTTCTTC.